This T cell receptor beta chain is drawn from a study of T cells in Graves' hyperthyroidism and ophthalmopathy. Findings of the study overall: Separating ophthalmopathy from stable hyperthyroidism was achieved by a 13 V-J model.

Trimming took off 6 bases at V and 0 bases at J, with 13 bases between the two ends. The CDR3 sequence is 15 residues long. Germline-derived CDR1 and CDR2 are SEHNR and FQNEAQ (reference sequence). This clonotype turned up a few times. Its matching antigen is unknown. TCR beta CDR3 regions were amplified from RNA transcripts. Initially, a first-round RT-PCR of the TCR CDR3 employed the HTBI primer set. MiXCR, run by TCRdb on the multiplex PCR reads, gives a single entry per CDR3 protein. The sample records approximately 400,000 distinct CDR3 sequences, more than 12% being singletons. For the diagnoses, clinical symptoms, serum thyroxine and TRAb, thyroid ultrasound and orbital computed tomography were used. The PBMCs were sourced from fresh peripheral blood (about 9.7 ml).

This TCR derives from a woman aged 25-40 years with Graves' hyperthyroidism. Sequencing used blood. The chain couples TRBV7-9 to TRBJ2-3; D is undetermined. Written as DNA, the CDR3 is TGTGCCAGCAGTCCAGACTCCTCTAGCACAGATACGCAGTATTTT. As protein: CASSPDSSSTDTQYF. Combining the CDR3 with reference TRBV7-9 and TRBJ2-3 gives the whole variable domain DTGVSQNPRHKITKRGQNVTFRCDPISEHNRLYWYRQTLGQGPEFLTYFQNEAQLEKSRLLSDRFSAERPKGSFSTLEIQRTEQGDSAMYLCASSPDSSSTDTQYFGPGTRLTVL.